Presented here are 17 T cell receptor beta chains from one specimen sequenced in a study of T cells in Graves' hyperthyroidism and ophthalmopathy. RNA transcripts were the template for amplifying TCR beta CDR3 regions. Initially, a first-round RT-PCR of the TCR CDR3 employed the HTBI primer set. TCRdb analysed the multiplex PCR reads with MiXCR anew, one entry per CDR3 protein. The sample holds roughly 400,000 distinct CDR3 sequences, 25% seen once. Sequenced material: blood. These receptor sequences come from a man aged 50 or older with Graves' hyperthyroidism.

The J gene is TRBJ2-3, the V gene TRBV20-1, with a possible D match to TRBD2 (6 bases). Trimming pared 6 bases from V and 2 bases from J, leaving 9 bases between. The CDR3 is 12 amino acids. CDR1 DFQATT and CDR2 SNEGSKA come from the germline V gene (reference sequence). In DNA form, the CDR3 reads TGCAGTGCCCGGACTAACACAGATACGCAGTATTTT. As protein: CSARTNTDTQYF.

The sample holds many counts of this clonotype. This rearrangement joins TRBV18 to TRBJ2-1, with D uncertain. From germline, CDR1 is KGHSH and CDR2 LQKENI. CDR3 size: 14 residues. Between the trimmed V and J ends, which lost 6 bases and 4 bases, there was a span of 13 bases. CDR3 sequence reads: CASSPSDEYNEQFF. CDR3 in DNA: TGTGCCAGCTCCCCCTCGGACGAGTACAATGAGCAGTTCTTC.

The rearrangement joins TRBV27 to TRBJ1-5, with D perhaps matching TRBD1 (5 bases). This CDR3 has 17 amino acids. The V end lost 2 bases, the J end lost 1 base, and 15 bases lay between the germline ends. Germline loops: CDR1 MNHEY, CDR2 SMNVEV (reference sequence). DNA of the CDR3: TGTGCCAGCAGTTTAACGGCCAGGGTTATGAGCAATCAGCCCCAGCATTTT. Translation gives CASSLTARVMSNQPQHF.

This clonotype was found many times. The chain uses TRBV29-1 and TRBJ2-7, with D possibly matching TRBD1 (6 bases). This CDR3 has 15 amino acids. Trimming took 1 base from V and 6 from J, leaving 19 bases between them. CDR1 is SQVTM and CDR2 is ANQGSEA in the germline V gene. This CDR3 reads CSVEGVGTRLTEQYF. The DNA of the CDR3 is TGCAGCGTTGAAGGGGTGGGGACAAGACTTACCGAGCAGTACTTC.

There are a few counts of this clonotype. The chain links TRBV2 to TRBJ2-1, with D possibly TRBD2 on 6 matching bases. Trimming left V 8 bases short and J 10 bases short, with 15 bases between. The CDR3 consists of 12 residues. CDR1 and CDR2 from the germline V gene are SNHLY and FYNNEI. The CDR3 DNA sequence: TGTGCCAGCGCCGGGACTTTCAACGAGCAGTTCTTC. It yields the protein CASAGTFNEQFF.

In its sample, this clonotype was seen a few times. The chain uses TRBV2 and TRBJ1-3, with D unclear. V was cut by 7 bases and J by 6 bases, with 7 bases left in between. Looked up from germline, CDR1 is SNHLY and CDR2 is FYNNEI. This CDR3 has 11 amino acids. In DNA, the CDR3 is TGTGCCAGCAACGGGGAAAACACCATATATTTT. Residues: CASNGENTIYF.

The rearrangement uses TRBV10-3 and TRBJ2-1, with D hard to call. The V gene lost 10 bases and the J gene lost 7 bases, with 17 bases spanning the gap. Germline V CDR1 and CDR2: ENHRY, SYGVKD. The CDR3 has 13 amino acids. For the CDR3, the DNA is TGTGCCACTCAATTATCCCCCCGGAATGAGCAGTTCTTC. Its protein is CATQLSPRNEQFF.

Comments on this clonotype: This sequence may be a read error, since a much larger clone differs from it by one base. The V call is TRBV5-1, the J call TRBJ1-1, with TRBD1 matching 7 bases. The germline CDR1 and CDR2 sequences are SGHRS and YFSETQ. The CDR3 sequence is 13 residues long. The DNA of the CDR3 is TGCGCCAGCAGCTTTACAGGGGACACTGGAGCTTTCTTT. Protein: CASSFTGDTGAFF.

Ten or more counts support this clonotype. The chain uses TRBV11-3 and TRBJ2-5, with D unresolved. V dropped 3 bases and J dropped 5 bases, with 13 bases sitting between them. Looked up from germline, CDR1 is SGHNT and CDR2 is YENEEA. The CDR3 totals 14 residues. The CDR3 region is CASSFPSRKETQYF. The CDR3 nucleotides are TGTGCCAGCAGCTTCCCATCACGTAAGGAGACCCAGTACTTC.

The chain has TRBV5-5 and TRBJ2-5; no firm D call. Germline CDR1 is SGHKS and CDR2 is YYEKEE (reference sequence). CDR3 size: 14 residues. V was trimmed by 1 base and J by 3 bases, leaving 10 bases between them. CDR3 loop: CASSLWAREETQYF. The CDR3 bases are TGTGCCAGCAGCTTGTGGGCCCGGGAAGAGACCCAGTACTTC.

The genes are TRBV7-8 and TRBJ1-1, with TRBD1 identical over 7 bases. CDR1 SGHVS and CDR2 FQNEAQ come from the germline V gene. The CDR3 consists of 14 residues. Germline trimming cut 3 bases from V and 6 bases from J; bases unmatched to any gene: 7. CDR3 amino acids: CASSLKTGQAEAFF. DNA for the CDR3: TGTGCCAGCAGCTTGAAGACAGGGCAGGCTGAAGCTTTCTTT.

The chain joins TRBV12-3 or TRBV12-4 to TRBJ1-5; possibly TRBD1 for D (5 bases). Trimming shortened V by 5 bases and J by 2 bases, and 16 bases separated the two germline ends. The CDR3 is 16 residues long. CDR3 nucleotides: TGTGCCAGCAGTCGAGGCAGGGACTCGGGCAATCAGCCCCAGCATTTT. Translation gives CASSRGRDSGNQPQHF.

This clonotype appeared a few times. The DNA for the CDR3 is TGCGCCAGCAGCATGGAGTTGAGCACAGATACGCAGTATTTT. This translates into CASSMELSTDTQYF. V usage is TRBV10-1 and J usage is TRBJ2-3; D is ambiguous. Germline CDR1 and CDR2: WNHNN and SYGVQD (reference sequence). The V and J ends lost 6 bases and 0 bases respectively, with 10 bases between them. This CDR3 has 14 amino acids.

V usage is TRBV7-3 and J usage is TRBJ2-6; D is unresolved. The CDR3 has 15 amino acids. The germline CDR1 and CDR2 sequences are SGHTA and FQGTGA. The V end lost 5 bases, the J end lost 1 base, and 9 bases lay between the germline ends. The CDR3 loop is CASSRFASGANVLTF. The DNA for the CDR3 is TGTGCCAGCAGCCGGTTTGCTTCTGGGGCCAACGTCCTGACTTTC. Drawing the rest from reference TRBV7-3 and TRBJ2-6, the complete variable domain is GAGVSQTPSNKVTEKGKYVELRCDPISGHTALYWYRQSLGQGPEFLIYFQGTGAADDSGLPNDRFFAVRPEGSVSTLKIQRTERGDSAVYLCASSRFASGANVLTFGAGSRLTVL.

This clonotype was found many times. CDR3 protein: CASSPSSYNEQFF. CDR3 coding DNA: TGTGCCAGCAGTCCTAGTTCCTACAATGAGCAGTTCTTC. This chain joins TRBV6-2 or TRBV6-3 and TRBJ2-1, with unresolved D. The germline V and J ends were trimmed by 5 bases and 1 base, with 6 bases remaining between them. The CDR3 spans 13 residues. CDR1 is MNHEY and CDR2 is SVGEGT in the germline V gene.

The DNA of the CDR3 is TGCAGTGCTAGGGCTCTACAGGACACTTATAACGAAAAACTGTTTTTT. This gives the protein CSARALQDTYNEKLFF. This chain joins TRBV20-1 and TRBJ1-4, with D tentatively TRBD1 (5 bases). Looked up from germline, CDR1 is DFQATT and CDR2 is SNEGSKA (reference sequence). CDR3 length: 16 amino acids. Trimming removed 3 bases from V and 8 bases from J, with 22 bases in between.

The rearrangement joins TRBV5-1 to TRBJ2-2; 7 positions agree with TRBD2. CDR3 length: 12 residues. CDR1 is SGHRS and CDR2 is YFSETQ in the germline V gene. The V gene end was trimmed by 7 bases and the J gene end by 9 bases; junction bases not matched to a gene: 6. CDR3 loop: CASSRDYRELFF. CDR3 nucleotide sequence: TGCGCCAGCTCTAGGGACTATCGGGAGCTGTTTTTT.